This record concerns one T cell receptor beta chain sequence. Its specificity is not known. The cDNA for TCR beta came from 5'RACE template switching with UMIs. TCRdb re-called the 5' RACE reads; one entry per CDR3 protein, DNA not given. This sample's table has 250,000 or so distinct CDR3 sequences. Germline V gene lookup returns CDR1 MNHNS and CDR2 SASEGT. The CDR3 extends over 14 amino acids. These data originate in a study of T cells expressing NK-cell markers. Looking at the study overall: Cells sorted as CD3+CD56+NKG2C+, CD3+CD56+NKG2C- and CD3+CD56-NKG2C+ T cells supplied the TCR beta repertoires. The study's findings and limits: HCMV specificity of expanded NKG2C+ T cell clones remained unclear.

Specimen: blood T cells: a sorted CD56 or NKG2C T cell subset, CD4+ or CD8+ T cells, or bulk PBMC T cells (not recorded which). This sequence was found in a woman aged 18-69 years in good health. The chain joins TRBV6-1 to TRBJ1-5; TCRdb names TRBD1, which stays unverified in the absence of DNA. The CDR3 is CASRVGQDNQPQHF.